This TCR beta chain appears in the sequencing data of a study of spatial heterogeneity in lung cancer. Across the study: The library had UMIs, and each TCR and UMI pair averaged more than ten raw reads. Regarding the study as a whole: Of the expanded TCRs, ubiquitous and regional counts tracked the counts of ubiquitous and regional nonsynonymous mutations, respectively. It was estimated that coverage of tumor T cells reached about 7% for alpha chains and around 12% for beta chains. Tumor mutation count correlated with how many alpha and beta TCRs expanded intratumorally.

Germline V gene lookup returns CDR1 MNHNS and CDR2 SASEGT. The CDR3 has 12 amino acids. V lost 4 bases and J lost 2, with 6 bases in between. TCRdb reprocessed the 5' RACE reads via MiXCR and lists one record per CDR3 protein. This table has about 7,900 distinct CDR3 sequences, roughly 7.5% appearing once. This clonotype has just a few counts. Its antigen is not identified. The library was prepared for alpha chains; this beta chain is a stray read, so its frequency means little. The time point here: sample taken at primary tumor resection. Whole RNA was taken from tumor, nontumor lung or frozen PBMC; it was then sequenced unsorted.

The clonotype originates from a female donor with early-stage non-small cell lung cancer. This chain connects TRBV6-1 to TRBJ2-7, with D uncertain. This material consisted of lung tumor tissue, taken at surgery. In DNA, the CDR3 is TGTGCCAGCAGTGTACATACCTACGAGCAGTACTTC. As protein: CASSVHTYEQYF.